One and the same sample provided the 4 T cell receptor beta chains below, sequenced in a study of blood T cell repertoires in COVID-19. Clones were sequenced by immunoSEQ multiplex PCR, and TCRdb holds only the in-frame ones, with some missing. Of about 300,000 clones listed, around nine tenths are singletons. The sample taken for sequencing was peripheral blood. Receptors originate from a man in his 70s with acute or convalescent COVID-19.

CDR3 in DNA: TGCGCCAGCAGCTTGCCCCTGGGGGGGTCCGATGGCTACACCTTC. Its translation is CASSLPLGGSDGYTF. The chain couples TRBV5-1 to TRBJ1-2; D possibly corresponds to TRBD1 (5 bases). Trimming shortened V by 1 base and J by 6 bases, and 16 bases separated the two germline ends. There are 15 residues in the CDR3. The V gene's germline CDR1 is SGHRS and CDR2 YFSETQ.

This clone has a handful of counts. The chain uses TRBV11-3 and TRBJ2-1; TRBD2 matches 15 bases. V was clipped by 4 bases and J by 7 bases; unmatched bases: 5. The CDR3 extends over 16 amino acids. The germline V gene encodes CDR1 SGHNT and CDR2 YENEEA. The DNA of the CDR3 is TGTGCCAGCAGCTCGGGACTAGCGGGGGGTTTTAATGAGCAGTTCTTC. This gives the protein CASSSGLAGGFNEQFF. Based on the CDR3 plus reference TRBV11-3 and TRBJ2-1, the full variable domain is EAGVVQSPRYKIIEKKQPVAFWCNPISGHNTLYWYLQNLGQGPELLIRYENEEAVDDSQLPKDRFSAERLKGVDSTLKIQPAELGDSAVYLCASSSGLAGGFNEQFFGPGTRLTVL.

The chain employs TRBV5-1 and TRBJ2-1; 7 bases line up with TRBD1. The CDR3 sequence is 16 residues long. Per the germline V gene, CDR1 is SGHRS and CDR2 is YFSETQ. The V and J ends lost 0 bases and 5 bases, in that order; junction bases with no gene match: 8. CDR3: CASSLVAGQGDNEQFF. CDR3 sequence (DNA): TGCGCCAGCAGCTTGGTGGCAGGGCAGGGGGACAATGAGCAGTTCTTC.

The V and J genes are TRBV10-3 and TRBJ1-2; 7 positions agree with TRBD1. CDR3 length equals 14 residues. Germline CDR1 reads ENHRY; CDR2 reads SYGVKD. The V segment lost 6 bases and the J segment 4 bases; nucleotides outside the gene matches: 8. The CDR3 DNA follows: TGTGCCATCAGCGGACAGGAAGGCGGCTATGGCTACACCTTC. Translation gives CAISGQEGGYGYTF.